The T cell receptor beta chain under discussion was sequenced for a study of blood T cell repertoires in COVID-19. The method was immunoSEQ multiplex PCR; TCRdb's version includes in-frame clones alone and lacks a portion of them. The sample holds roughly 200,000 clones; about four fifths are singletons and the top ten take about 4.5%. CDR1 SEHNR and CDR2 FQNEAQ come from the germline V gene (reference sequence). V gave up 0 bases and J gave up 2 bases, with 4 bases separating them. The CDR3 is made up of 13 amino acids. This clone came up once. The sample taken for sequencing was peripheral blood. This sequence was found in a man aged 45 to 65 with active or convalescent COVID-19. The chain has TRBV7-9 and TRBJ1-2, with D unclear. The DNA of the CDR3 is TGTGCCAGCAGCTTAGCCGGGAACTATGGCTACACCTTC. It is translated as CASSLAGNYGYTF.